The clone carrying this T cell receptor beta chain came up a few times. Those who participated ranged in age from 18 to 89 years and resided in about two dozen US areas. In assigning cohorts, the study relied on participant-reported clinical history. Per the authors' pipeline: The authors estimated nucleated cell counts from reference gene primer amplification. Sequencing used immunoSEQ multiplex PCR; TCRdb keeps in-frame clones, though not all of them. The D gene and trimming were derived from the DNA, and the V and J assignments and clone size from that table. The top ten hold roughly 6.2% of the sample, which has hundreds of thousands of clones, around 90% seen once. This specimen comes from a study of blood T cell repertoires in COVID-19. Trimming removed 2 bases from V and 7 bases from J; junction bases left unmatched: 9. Germline CDR1 reads KGHDR; CDR2 reads SFDVKD. CDR3 size: 15 residues.

The TCR was taken from a woman aged 35 to 49 who had recovered from COVID-19. The chain joins TRBV24-1 to TRBJ2-5; 7 positions agree with TRBD1. Input material: PBMCs or T cells enriched from blood (not recorded which). The CDR3 DNA sequence: TGTGCCACCAGTGATTCCGGGACAGCGAAATGGACCCAGTACTTC. Translating it yields CATSDSGTAKWTQYF.